The 23 T cell receptor beta chains below come from one sample, sequenced in a study of T-cell memory formation after mild COVID-19. Each CDR3 protein gets one entry after TCRdb re-called the 5' RACE reads with MiXCR. The sample yields about 88,000 distinct CDR3 sequences, approximately 25% seen once. Sequencing input: PBMCs or a T cell subset sorted from them (not recorded which). Receptors originate from a man between 18 and 35 years old who had mild COVID-19 (a few samples of this study predate the infection). Cell type and time point are not known.

The sample holds a few counts of this clonotype. This chain connects TRBV7-9 to TRBJ1-5; TRBD1 agrees at 7 bases. Germline CDR1 and CDR2: SEHNR and FQNEAQ (reference sequence). J lost 0 bases, V lost 7 bases, and 6 bases had no gene match. There are 15 residues in the CDR3. As DNA, the CDR3 is TGTGCCAGCAACCAGGGGGGGGTTAGCAATCAGCCCCAGCATTTT. Translation: CASNQGGVSNQPQHF.

The V gene is TRBV6-2 or TRBV6-3, the J gene TRBJ1-2; D not certain. Trimming took off 5 bases at V and 3 bases at J, with 13 bases between the two ends. CDR3 size: 14 residues. Germline CDR1 reads MNHEY; CDR2 reads SVGEGT. The CDR3 region is CASSVTGIHYGYTF. The CDR3 DNA sequence: TGTGCCAGCAGTGTTACCGGGATTCACTATGGCTACACCTTC.

This clonotype came up a few times. The chain employs TRBV20-1 and TRBJ2-7, with TRBD1 matching over 9 bases. V shed 4 bases, J shed 0 bases, and the junction held 4 bases outside the gene matches. The CDR3 is made up of 14 amino acids. Germline V CDR1 and CDR2: DFQATT, SNEGSKA (reference sequence). The CDR3 here is CSAMDRGSSYEQYV. Written as DNA, the CDR3 is TGCAGTGCTATGGACAGGGGAAGCTCCTACGAGCAGTACGTC.

The chain recombines TRBV7-9 with TRBJ1-2; D not certain. The V gene's germline CDR1 is SEHNR and CDR2 FQNEAQ (reference sequence). Deletions cut 1 base from V and 6 bases from J, with 9 bases between. The CDR3 loop spans 13 amino acids. The CDR3 loop reads CASSLVGGDGYTF. CDR3 coding DNA: TGTGCCAGCAGCTTAGTCGGCGGGGATGGCTACACCTTC.

The V and J genes are TRBV7-6 and TRBJ1-4; no firm D call. Deletions cut 2 bases from V and 8 bases from J, with 15 bases between. Per germline, CDR1 SGHVS and CDR2 FNYEAQ. The CDR3 covers 15 residues. The CDR3 nucleotides are TGTGCCAGCAGCTTATATTCGAGACTAGGGGAAAAACTGTTTTTT. Residues: CASSLYSRLGEKLFF.

The chain joins TRBV20-1 to TRBJ1-6; D is ambiguous. Germline V CDR1 and CDR2: DFQATT, SNEGSKA (reference sequence). Trimming removed 2 bases at V and 9 bases at J, with 14 bases between. The CDR3 sequence is 14 residues long. The CDR3 region is CSARIARGGSPLHF. The CDR3 coding sequence is TGCAGTGCTAGAATAGCCCGGGGAGGTTCACCCCTCCACTTT.

The gene calls are TRBV27 and TRBJ1-1; TRBD1 is a possible D gene (6 bases). The germline V gene encodes CDR1 MNHEY and CDR2 SMNVEV (reference sequence). The CDR3 has 13 amino acids. Trimming removed 1 base at V and 6 bases at J, with 9 bases between. The CDR3 here is CASSLLGTPEAFF. The DNA for the CDR3 is TGTGCCAGCAGTTTATTAGGGACACCTGAAGCTTTCTTT.

The rearrangement links TRBV12-3 or TRBV12-4 to TRBJ2-1; TRBD2 matches at 11 bases. V was clipped by 6 bases and J by 7 bases; unmatched bases: 5. This CDR3 region has 14 residues. The CDR3 here is CASSPSGGHNEQFF. In DNA, the CDR3 is TGTGCCAGCAGCCCTAGCGGGGGGCATAATGAGCAGTTCTTC.

This chain connects TRBV7-9 to TRBJ2-1; tentatively, D is TRBD1 or TRBD2 (6 bases each). This CDR3 comprises 15 residues. V lost 5 bases and J lost 3, with 14 bases in between. The germline V gene has CDR1 SEHNR and CDR2 FQNEAQ (reference sequence). The CDR3, as DNA: TGTGCCAGCAGCAGAAAGGGGGGAGACTACAATGAGCAGTTCTTC. It is translated as CASSRKGGDYNEQFF. Full variable domain (remainder filled in from reference TRBV7-9 and TRBJ2-1): DTGVSQNPRHKITKRGQNVTFRCDPISEHNRLYWYRQTLGQGPEFLTYFQNEAQLEKSRLLSDRFSAERPKGSFSTLEIQRTEQGDSAMYLCASSRKGGDYNEQFFGPGTRLTVL.

This clonotype was counted between two and nine times. The genes are TRBV7-9 and TRBJ1-5; perhaps TRBD1 as D (5 bases). CDR3 length equals 14 residues. The ends were cut back, 1 base at V and 9 bases at J, with 13 bases in the middle. The V gene's germline CDR1 is SEHNR and CDR2 FQNEAQ (reference sequence). The DNA for the CDR3 is TGTGCCAGCAGCTTAGACGGGGGGTACAGGCCCCAGCATTTT. This encodes CASSLDGGYRPQHF. Variable domain in full (rest from reference TRBV7-9 and TRBJ1-5): DTGVSQNPRHKITKRGQNVTFRCDPISEHNRLYWYRQTLGQGPEFLTYFQNEAQLEKSRLLSDRFSAERPKGSFSTLEIQRTEQGDSAMYLCASSLDGGYRPQHFGDGTRLSIL.

The chain employs TRBV2 and TRBJ2-7; possibly TRBD2 for D (5 bases). The CDR3 loop spans 13 amino acids. Germline V lookup: CDR1 SNHLY, CDR2 FYNNEI. V was shortened by 5 bases and J by 4 bases, with 12 bases between the two germline ends. Here the CDR3 reads CASSISWEYEQYV. CDR3 DNA: TGTGCCAGCAGTATTTCATGGGAGTACGAGCAGTACGTC.

The chain combines TRBV7-9 with TRBJ2-5, with D perhaps matching TRBD1 (5 bases). Trimming stripped 11 bases from V and 3 bases from J, with 16 bases between. CDR1 is SEHNR, CDR2 FQNEAQ, per germline (reference sequence). This CDR3 is built from 13 residues. This chain's CDR3 is CAGSTENKETQYF. CDR3 nucleotide sequence: TGTGCCGGGTCGACAGAGAACAAAGAGACCCAGTACTTC. The whole variable domain, filled in from reference TRBV7-9 and TRBJ2-5, reads DTGVSQNPRHKITKRGQNVTFRCDPISEHNRLYWYRQTLGQGPEFLTYFQNEAQLEKSRLLSDRFSAERPKGSFSTLEIQRTEQGDSAMYLCAGSTENKETQYFGPGTRLLVL.

A few counts support this clonotype. The J gene is TRBJ1-2, the V gene TRBV6-6, with TRBD1 matching over 7 bases. The CDR3 is 17 residues long. Per germline, CDR1 MNHNY and CDR2 SVGAGI (reference sequence). Trimming removed 7 bases from V and 4 bases from J; junction bases left unmatched: 18. The CDR3 spells CASTLSGGEGGVYGYTF. In DNA form, the CDR3 reads TGTGCCAGCACCCTCTCGGGGGGTGAAGGGGGCGTCTATGGCTACACCTTC.

In this sample, this clonotype turned up a few times. The chain has TRBV20-1 and TRBJ1-3; the D is unclear. The V gene lost 2 bases and the J gene lost 7 bases, with 18 bases spanning the gap. CDR3 length: 15 residues. Germline V CDR1 and CDR2: DFQATT, SNEGSKA (reference sequence). The CDR3 is CSARPDGEWRNTIYF. The CDR3 DNA reads as TGCAGTGCTAGACCCGACGGGGAGTGGCGCAACACCATATATTTT.

The J gene is TRBJ2-3, the V gene TRBV7-9, with 11 nucleotides matching TRBD1. The CDR3 sequence is 18 residues long. V shed 4 bases, J shed 2 bases, and the junction held 11 bases outside the gene matches. The V gene's germline CDR1 is SEHNR and CDR2 FQNEAQ (reference sequence). The CDR3 here is CASSSLLGQGAYTDTQYF. In DNA, the CDR3 is TGTGCCAGCAGCTCCCTACTTGGACAGGGGGCTTACACAGATACGCAGTATTTT.

This clonotype appeared a few times. The V gene is TRBV7-3, the J gene TRBJ2-3; TRBD1 or TRBD2 may be the D gene (6 bases each). V was cut by 4 bases and J by 1 base, with 18 bases left in between. The CDR3 covers 17 residues. Per the germline V gene, CDR1 is SGHTA and CDR2 is FQGTGA. CDR3 amino acids: CASSSTPPGAGTDTQYF. In DNA, the CDR3 is TGTGCCAGCAGCTCCACCCCCCCGGGGGCCGGCACAGATACGCAGTATTTT.

At least ten counts were recorded for this clonotype. V gene TRBV7-6 combines with J gene TRBJ2-5; 8 bases agree with TRBD1. The junction had 6 bases not matched to a gene; V was cut back by 1 base and J by 2 bases. The CDR3 is 16 amino acids. CDR1 and CDR2 from the germline V gene are SGHVS and FNYEAQ. The CDR3: CASSLGGTGLQETQYF. The CDR3 DNA is TGTGCCAGCAGCTTAGGGGGGACAGGCCTACAAGAGACCCAGTACTTC. The variable domain in full, with the rest retrieved from reference TRBV7-6 and TRBJ2-5, is GAGVSQSPRYKVTKRGQDVALRCDPISGHVSLYWYRQALGQGPEFLTYFNYEAQQDKSGLPNDRFSAERPEGSISTLTIQRTEQRDSAMYRCASSLGGTGLQETQYFGPGTRLLVL.

This sequence joins TRBV12-3 or TRBV12-4 and TRBJ2-2, with 7 bases fitting TRBD1. V shed 8 bases, J shed 0 bases, and the junction held 3 bases outside the gene matches. The CDR3 covers 14 residues. The DNA for the CDR3 is TGTGCCAGCCTTGGGACAGCGAACACCGGGGAGCTGTTTTTT. It is translated as CASLGTANTGELFF.

The table lists this clonotype with a few counts. The V call is TRBV4-1, the J call TRBJ1-1, with D hard to call. The CDR3 is 14 amino acids. The V gene lost 3 bases and the J gene lost 7 bases, with 15 bases spanning the gap. CDR1 MGHRA and CDR2 YSYEKL come from the germline V gene. The CDR3 region is CASSHPGQQYEAFF. DNA for the CDR3: TGCGCCAGCAGCCACCCTGGGCAGCAATATGAAGCTTTCTTT.

This clonotype was detected a few times. The chain links TRBV7-8 to TRBJ2-1, with D hard to call. This CDR3 contains 13 residues. CDR1 and CDR2 (germline): SGHVS, FQNEAQ. Trimming cost V 1 base and J 7 bases, with 8 bases left between them. The CDR3 here is CASSLVMANEQFF. The CDR3, as DNA: TGTGCCAGCAGCTTAGTTATGGCGAATGAGCAGTTCTTC.

V and J are TRBV29-1 and TRBJ1-2, with 8 bases aligning to TRBD1. The CDR3 consists of 11 residues. V was clipped by 7 bases and J by 3 bases; unmatched bases: 1. The V gene's germline CDR1 is SQVTM and CDR2 ANQGSEA. The CDR3 DNA follows: TGCAGCGCGACAGGGGACTATGGCTACACCTTC. Translated, it gives CSATGDYGYTF.

This clonotype was observed a handful of times. J is TRBJ1-6 and V is TRBV28; 9 positions match TRBD1. Unmatched junction bases numbered 3, after V lost 10 bases and J lost 5 bases. Per germline, CDR1 MDHEN and CDR2 SYDVKM. The CDR3 sequence is 13 residues long. CDR3 sequence reads: CATGQGNNSPLHF. CDR3 in DNA: TGTGCCACCGGACAGGGGAATAATTCACCCCTCCACTTT.

The chain employs TRBV7-2 and TRBJ1-4; D gene ambiguous. The CDR3 sequence is 18 residues long. V dropped 0 bases and J dropped 4 bases, with 18 bases sitting between them. Germline CDR1 is SGHTA and CDR2 is FQGNSA. The CDR3 DNA is TGTGCCAGCAGCTTAGCGCTAGGACCGACTGACCTTAATGAAAAACTGTTTTTT. Its translation is CASSLALGPTDLNEKLFF.